This entry features one T cell receptor (beta chain) sequence. What it binds is unknown. Purity (above 95%) was reached by all sorted populations. Trimming took 5 bases from V and 5 from J; bases not matched to a gene: 14. Germline CDR1 reads SGHRS; CDR2 reads YFSETQ. This CDR3 spans 16 amino acids. This sample is drawn from a study of beta chain features in type 1 diabetes. The study, taken as a whole, reports: People with Type 1 diabetes carried modestly yet significantly shorter TCRB CDR3s in all four CD4+ subsets. Highly expressing activated T cells could be over-counted with a cDNA template. Across patients, naive, central memory and Treg TCRB repertoires exhibited apparently greater similarity than was observed across healthy donors.

The investigators reverse transcribed all of the isolated RNA, so they sequenced expressed TCRB transcripts. The table came from immunoSEQ multiplex PCR; TCRdb's copy has only in-frame clones and leaves some out. The table includes about 160,000 clones, about 9.4% detected once. The receptor comes from a man in his thirties or forties with type 1 diabetes. Sequenced sample: central memory CD4+ T cells from blood. The chain uses TRBV5-1 and TRBJ2-5; 8 nucleotides align to TRBD2. CDR3 nucleotides: TGCGCCAGCAGACGCGGGCCGGGACTAGGGGCGGAGACCCAGTACTTC. This gives the protein CASRRGPGLGAETQYF.